A single sample is the source of the 3 T cell receptor beta chains below, sequenced in a study of T-cell memory formation after mild COVID-19. A single record per CDR3 protein comes from TCRdb applying MiXCR to the 5' RACE reads. Among about 610,000 distinct CDR3 sequences listed, 15% to 20% were seen once. Sequencing was performed on PBMCs or a T cell subset sorted from them (not recorded which). The receptors originated from an adult woman who had mild COVID-19 (a few samples of this study predate the infection). Cell type and time point are not known.

This clonotype was found a few times. The chain links TRBV7-2 to TRBJ2-1; D possibly corresponds to TRBD2 (6 bases). Looked up from germline, CDR1 is SGHTA and CDR2 is FQGNSA. V lost 1 base, J lost 12 bases, and 22 bases lay in between. This CDR3 contains 16 residues. In DNA, the CDR3 is TGTGCCAGCAGCTTAGGGTTAGCGGAGAGCGTGAGGGGGCAGTTCTTC. This translates into CASSLGLAESVRGQFF.

This clonotype showed up many times. The CDR3: CASSPGDSWVGTEAFF. CDR3 coding DNA: TGTGCCAGCAGCCCTGGGGACTCCTGGGTAGGGACTGAAGCTTTCTTT. The rearrangement joins TRBV3-1 to TRBJ1-1, with a tentative D call TRBD1 (5 bases). V lost 4 bases, J lost 5 bases, and 20 bases lay in between. The CDR3 contains 16 residues. Germline V gives CDR1 LGHDT, CDR2 YNNKEL (reference sequence).

The chain joins TRBV5-4 to TRBJ2-2, with TRBD2 as a possible D gene (6 bases). This CDR3 contains 15 residues. Germline lookup yields CDR1 SGHNT and CDR2 YYREEE (reference sequence). Trimming stripped 4 bases from V and 4 bases from J, with 14 bases between. CDR3 DNA sequence: TGTGCCAGCAGCCCCCGCGAAGCGGGCACCGGGGAGCTGTTTTTT. Translating it yields CASSPREAGTGELFF. The full variable domain, completed using reference TRBV5-4 and TRBJ2-2, is ETGVTQSPTHLIKTRGQQVTLRCSSQSGHNTVSWYQQALGQGPQFIFQYYREEENGRGNFPPRFSGLQFPNYSSELNVNALELDDSALYLCASSPREAGTGELFFGEGSRLTVL.